The rows below give T cell receptor beta chains drawn from one sample of a study of T-cell reconstitution after alpha-beta-depleted transplantation in children. TCRdb used MiXCR to reprocess the PCR reads, holding one entry per CDR3 protein. The data show 610,000 or so distinct CDR3 sequences, with over 25% seen just once and around a third held by the top ten. The sample consisted of PBMCs, taken before TCRalphabeta/CD19-depleted stem cell transplant. These receptors all stem from a boy in the first two years of life with Wiskott-Aldrich syndrome, due to receive a stem cell transplant. CDR3s include the opening cysteine and the closing phenylalanine or tryptophan. A D gene is named only where the DNA matches it firmly. Only part of the rows carry a size: once, few, many, or a class if the clone is expanded.

CASSLRERETQYF	TGTGCCAGCAGCTTACGGGAGCGAGAGACCCAGTACTTC	.	.	TRBV7-9	TRBJ2-5
CASLPSAHSYEQYF	TGTGCCAGCTTACCCAGCGCTCACTCCTACGAGCAGTACTTC	few	.	TRBV18	TRBJ2-7
CASSHPTARTQYF	TGCGCCAGCAGTCATCCGACCGCGCGGACCCAGTACTTC	few	.	TRBV5-1	TRBJ2-5
CSARQGVGYTF	TGCAGTGCTAGACAAGGAGTTGGCTACACCTTC	once	.	TRBV20-1	TRBJ1-2
CASSLGSSGGTGETQYF	TGTGCCAGCAGCTTAGGGTCTAGCGGAGGCACGGGGGAGACCCAGTACTTC	.	TRBD2	TRBV11-2	TRBJ2-5
CASSFRLAEDYEQYF	TGTGCCAGCAGCTTTCGCCTAGCGGAGGATTACGAGCAGTACTTC	.	TRBD2	TRBV7-2	TRBJ2-7
CASSYGARDGEQFF	TGTGCCAGCAGCTACGGGGCTCGGGACGGAGAGCAGTTCTTC	.	.	TRBV7-3	TRBJ2-1
CASSAPNREAYGYTF	TGTGCCAGCAGCGCGCCCAACAGGGAGGCCTATGGCTACACCTTC	.	.	TRBV5-5	TRBJ1-2
CASSPTSGSDEQYF	TGTGCCAGCAGTCCGACTAGCGGGAGTGACGAGCAGTACTTC	.	TRBD2	TRBV12-3/TRBV12-4	TRBJ2-7
CSARDETGAATSSYEHF	TGCAGTGCTAGAGACGAAACGGGTGCAGCCACCTCCTCCTACGAGCACTTC	.	.	TRBV20-1	TRBJ2-7
CSALMSSGQETQYF	TGCAGTGCGTTGATGTCTAGCGGACAAGAGACCCAGTACTTC	.	TRBD2	TRBV20-1	TRBJ2-5
CAWKLGYGYTF	TGTGCCTGGAAGCTCGGCTATGGCTACACCTTC	few	.	TRBV30	TRBJ1-2
CASSLTLPNYGYTF	TGCGCCAGCAGCTTAACCCTGCCTAACTATGGCTACACCTTC	few	.	TRBV5-1	TRBJ1-2
CASSYTPTYEQYF	TGTGCCAGCAGTTACACACCAACCTACGAGCAGTACTTC	few	.	TRBV6-6	TRBJ2-7
CASSPLEFSYEQYF	TGCGCCAGCAGCCCCCTTGAATTCTCCTACGAGCAGTACTTC	few	.	TRBV5-1	TRBJ2-7
CASSRGQGAYEQYF	TGTGCCAGCAGTCGGGGACAGGGGGCTTACGAGCAGTACTTC	many	TRBD1	TRBV5-1	TRBJ2-7
CASSVAPGVKVSEQYF	TGTGCCAGCAGCGTAGCGCCAGGGGTCAAGGTGAGCGAGCAGTACTTC	.	.	TRBV9	TRBJ2-7
CSPAGYTF	TGCAGTCCCGCTGGCTACACCTTC	.	.	TRBV20-1	TRBJ1-2
CSASTSNQPQHF	TGCAGTGCTAGTACCAGCAATCAGCCCCAGCATTTT	.	.	TRBV20-1	TRBJ1-5
CASSPLAGPSYEQYF	TGCGCCAGCAGTCCTCTAGCGGGGCCATCCTACGAGCAGTACTTC	.	TRBD2	TRBV5-1	TRBJ2-7
CATSDLQWTLGDVNTEAFF	TGTGCCACCAGTGATTTGCAGTGGACTTTGGGCGATGTGAACACTGAAGCTTTCTTT	.	.	TRBV24-1	TRBJ1-1
CASSWGSNQPQHF	TGTGCCAGCAGTTGGGGGAGCAATCAGCCCCAGCATTTT	.	.	TRBV28	TRBJ1-5
CASSPGGIPYEQYF	TGTGCCAGCTCCCCAGGGGGCATCCCCTACGAGCAGTACTTC	.	TRBD1	TRBV18	TRBJ2-7
CASSIGTQQFF	TGTGCCAGCAGCATAGGGACTCAGCAGTTCTTC	few	.	TRBV11-2	TRBJ2-1
CASSSGTKETQYF	TGCGCCAGCAGCTCCGGGACAAAAGAGACCCAGTACTTC	few	.	TRBV5-1	TRBJ2-5
CSARVAGSRNEQYF	TGCAGTGCTAGAGTGGCAGGGAGTAGGAACGAGCAGTACTTC	few	.	TRBV20-1	TRBJ2-7
CASSLNWDNEQFF	TGTGCCAGCAGCTTAAACTGGGACAATGAGCAGTTCTTC	.	.	TRBV11-3	TRBJ2-1
CASSQDFPGDGPGELFF	TGTGCCAGCAGCCAAGATTTCCCGGGGGACGGTCCCGGGGAGCTGTTTTTT	.	.	TRBV3-1	TRBJ2-2
CASRNSGRVYEQYF	TGTGCCAGCAGGAATAGCGGGAGGGTTTACGAGCAGTACTTC	.	TRBD2	TRBV6-1	TRBJ2-7
CASSETGAGSPLHF	TGTGCCAGCAGTGAAACAGGGGCAGGCTCACCCCTCCACTTT	few	TRBD1	TRBV2	TRBJ1-6
CSAIDGQVGEQYF	TGCAGTGCAATCGACGGGCAGGTTGGCGAGCAGTACTTC	.	.	TRBV20-1	TRBJ2-7
CSARGGTSGSDEQFF	TGCAGTGCTAGAGGTGGGACTAGCGGGAGTGATGAGCAGTTCTTC	few	TRBD2	TRBV20-1	TRBJ2-1
CASSFGRSSYEQYF	TGTGCCAGCAGTTTCGGGAGGAGCTCCTACGAGCAGTACTTC	few	TRBD2	TRBV12-3/TRBV12-4	TRBJ2-7
CASSLDSGPNQPQHF	TGTGCCAGCAGCTTGGACAGCGGCCCCAATCAGCCCCAGCATTTT	.	.	TRBV7-6	TRBJ1-5
CASSLGAEDEQFF	TGTGCCAGCAGCTTAGGAGCGGAGGATGAGCAGTTCTTC	.	.	TRBV7-9	TRBJ2-1
CASSFLAGAKNIQYF	TGTGCCAGCAGTTTCCTAGCGGGAGCCAAAAACATTCAGTACTTC	.	TRBD2	TRBV28	TRBJ2-4
CASSLGTSGFGETQYF	TGTGCCAGCAGCCTAGGGACTAGCGGCTTCGGTGAGACCCAGTACTTC	.	TRBD2	TRBV3-1	TRBJ2-5
CASSSQQGAGEKLFF	TGTGCCAGCTCGTCTCAACAGGGGGCGGGCGAAAAACTGTTTTTT	few	TRBD1	TRBV18	TRBJ1-4
CASSLGLTPNYGYTF	TGCGCCAGCAGCTTAGGACTGACCCCTAACTATGGCTACACCTTC	.	.	TRBV5-1	TRBJ1-2
CASTNNRGGEQFF	TGTGCCAGCACCAACAACCGTGGGGGTGAGCAGTTCTTC	few	.	TRBV14	TRBJ2-1
CASSFLGLAGGPGNEQFF	TGCGCCAGCAGCTTCCTGGGACTAGCGGGAGGGCCCGGGAATGAGCAGTTCTTC	.	TRBD2	TRBV5-1	TRBJ2-1
CASSPSAVSSYNEQFF	TGTGCCAGCAGCCCTAGCGCCGTAAGCTCCTACAATGAGCAGTTCTTC	few	.	TRBV12-3/TRBV12-4	TRBJ2-1
CASSFKHRGRASEQFF	TGTGCCAGCAGTTTTAAGCATCGAGGGAGGGCCAGTGAGCAGTTCTTC	.	TRBD2	TRBV28	TRBJ2-1
CASSLVRGRGSSYEQYF	TGTGCCAGCAGCTTGGTACGGGGCAGGGGGAGCTCCTACGAGCAGTACTTC	.	TRBD1	TRBV5-6	TRBJ2-7
CASITSGSPIYEQYF	TGTGCCAGTATAACTAGCGGGTCTCCTATCTACGAGCAGTACTTC	.	TRBD2	TRBV28	TRBJ2-7
CASSLAGRGEQYF	TGTGCCAGCAGTTTAGCGGGACGCGGCGAGCAGTACTTC	few	.	TRBV12-3/TRBV12-4	TRBJ2-7
CASSETGGFGAFF	TGTGCCAGCAGTGAGACAGGGGGCTTTGGTGCTTTCTTT	few	TRBD1	TRBV2	TRBJ1-1